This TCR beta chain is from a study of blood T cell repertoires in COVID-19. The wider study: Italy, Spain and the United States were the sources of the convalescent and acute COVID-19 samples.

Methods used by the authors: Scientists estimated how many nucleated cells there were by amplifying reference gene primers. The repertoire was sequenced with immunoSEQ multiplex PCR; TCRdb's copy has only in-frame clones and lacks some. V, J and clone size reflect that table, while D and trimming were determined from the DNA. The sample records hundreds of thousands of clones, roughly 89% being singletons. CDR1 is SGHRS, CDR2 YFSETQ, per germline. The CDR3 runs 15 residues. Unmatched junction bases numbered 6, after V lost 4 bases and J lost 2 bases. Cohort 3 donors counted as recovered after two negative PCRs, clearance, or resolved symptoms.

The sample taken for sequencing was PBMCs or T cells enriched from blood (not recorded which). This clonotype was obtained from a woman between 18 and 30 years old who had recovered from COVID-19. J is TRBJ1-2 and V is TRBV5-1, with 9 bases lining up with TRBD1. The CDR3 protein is CASSHGDRANYGYTF. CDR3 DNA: TGCGCCAGCAGCCACGGGGACAGGGCGAACTATGGCTACACCTTC.